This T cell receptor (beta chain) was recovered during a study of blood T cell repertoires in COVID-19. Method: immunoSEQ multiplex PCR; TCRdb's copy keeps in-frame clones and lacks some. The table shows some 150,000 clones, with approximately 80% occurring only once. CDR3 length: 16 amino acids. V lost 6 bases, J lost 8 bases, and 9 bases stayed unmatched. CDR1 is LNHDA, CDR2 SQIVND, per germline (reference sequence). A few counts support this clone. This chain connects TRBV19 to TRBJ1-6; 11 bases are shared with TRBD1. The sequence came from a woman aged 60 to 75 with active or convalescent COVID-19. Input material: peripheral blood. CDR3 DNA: TGTGCCAGTAGGCGGATGGGACAGGGGGTTGATTCACCCCTCCACTTT. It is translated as CASRRMGQGVDSPLHF.